One and the same sample provided the 22 T cell receptor beta chains below, sequenced in a study of read filtering for tumor transcriptome and immune sequencing. Molecular barcoded adaptors covering alpha/delta and beta/gamma chains were used on about 390 ng RNA. One entry per CDR3 protein results from TCRdb running MiXCR on the reads. The sample holds about 130,000 distinct CDR3 sequences; 10% to 15% are singletons and the top ten take more than 9.5%. Material: a population of CD138-negative cells sorted from bone marrow. The source of these receptors is a donor aged 40 or over with multiple myeloma.

This clonotype was observed many times. The chain uses TRBV7-9 and TRBJ2-1; 10 bases are a match to TRBD2. V lost 2 bases, J lost 9 bases, and 19 bases stayed unmatched. This CDR3 comprises 19 residues. From germline, CDR1 is SEHNR and CDR2 FQNEAQ (reference sequence). CDR3 in amino acids: CASSLPAFLASGRKSEQFF. The CDR3 nucleotides are TGTGCCAGCAGCTTACCAGCTTTCCTGGCTAGCGGGAGAAAGAGTGAGCAGTTCTTC.

This clonotype occurred many times. The V and J genes are TRBV14 and TRBJ1-1; D remains ambiguous. Germline loops: CDR1 SGHDN, CDR2 FVKESK. The CDR3 covers 14 residues. Trimming stripped 0 bases from V and 3 bases from J, with 8 bases between. Here the CDR3 reads CASSQDQAYTEAFF. The DNA of the CDR3 is TGTGCCAGCAGCCAAGATCAAGCTTACACTGAAGCTTTCTTT.

This clonotype has a count of ten or more. The chain recombines TRBV27 with TRBJ2-3, with TRBD1 matching over 8 bases. CDR1 and CDR2 (germline): MNHEY, SMNVEV (reference sequence). With 2 bases clipped from V and 6 bases from J, the junction kept 7 bases outside the gene matches. The CDR3 totals 15 residues. CDR3 coding DNA: TGTGCCAGCAGTTTAGAGGACAGGGCGTTCGATACGCAGTATTTT. It yields the protein CASSLEDRAFDTQYF.

In this sample, this clonotype turned up many times. The chain is built from TRBV28 and TRBJ1-5, with no clear D. The CDR3 extends over 13 amino acids. V was cut by 3 bases and J by 5 bases, with 8 bases left in between. The germline V gene has CDR1 MDHEN and CDR2 SYDVKM. Here the CDR3 DNA reads TGTGCCAGCAGTTTCGGGGTTTATCAGCCCCAGCATTTT. This encodes CASSFGVYQPQHF.

This clonotype has a handful of counts. The V gene is TRBV6-5, the J gene TRBJ1-5, with unresolved D. From germline, CDR1 is MNHEY and CDR2 SVGAGI. V was cut by 6 bases and J by 2 bases, with 20 bases left in between. This CDR3 spans 17 amino acids. CDR3 sequence: CASSPDRRPLGNQPQHF. The CDR3 bases are TGTGCCAGCAGCCCTGACCGGCGGCCCCTTGGCAATCAGCCCCAGCATTTT.

This clonotype came up many times. The V call is TRBV27, the J call TRBJ1-1, with D tentatively TRBD1 (5 bases). The CDR3 runs 17 residues. Germline CDR1 MNHEY, CDR2 SMNVEV (reference sequence). V was cut by 8 bases and J by 0 bases, with 22 bases left in between. The CDR3 reads CASSTQPGGGMNTEAFF. In nucleotides, the CDR3 is TGTGCCAGCTCCACTCAACCCGGGGGAGGGATGAACACTGAAGCTTTCTTT.

This clonotype appeared a few times. This may be a read error, as it is one base from a much larger clone. The chain joins TRBV2 to TRBJ2-7, with TRBD1 matching 7 bases. There are 14 residues in the CDR3. Germline values: CDR1 SNHLY, CDR2 FYNNEI. V trimming: 7 bases; J trimming: 5 bases; junction bases outside the gene matches: 11. The CDR3: CASNPREQGNEQYF. The CDR3 DNA reads as TGTGCCAGCAACCCTCGGGAACAGGGGAACGAGCAGTACTTC.

This clonotype appeared many times. The chain carries TRBV25-1 and TRBJ2-2; maybe TRBD1 (6 bases). CDR3 length: 17 residues. The germline gives CDR1 MGHDK, CDR2 SYGVNS. Trimming pared 8 bases from V and 2 bases from J, leaving 21 bases between. Here the CDR3 reads CASGKTLPGANTGELFF. The CDR3 bases are TGTGCCAGCGGGAAGACCCTTCCAGGGGCCAACACCGGGGAGCTGTTTTTT.

This clonotype was observed at least ten times. This chain links TRBV6-6 with TRBJ2-2; D gene ambiguous. Per the germline V gene, CDR1 is MNHNY and CDR2 is SVGAGI (reference sequence). The CDR3 consists of 11 residues. With 11 bases removed from V and 6 bases from J, the gap between germline ends came to 10 bases. The CDR3, as DNA: TGTGCCGGGCGTTTACCCGGGGAGCTGTTTTTT. It specifies CAGRLPGELFF.

This clonotype appeared many times. CDR3 region: CSVDRAGTSTDTQYF. The CDR3 DNA sequence: TGCAGCGTTGATCGCGCAGGAACTAGCACAGATACGCAGTATTTT. The gene calls are TRBV29-1 and TRBJ2-3, with D unresolved. The V gene's germline CDR1 is SQVTM and CDR2 ANQGSEA. The germline V and J ends were trimmed by 3 bases and 0 bases, with 13 bases remaining between them. The CDR3 length is 15 residues.

This clonotype occurred a few times. A much larger clone lies a single base off, so this may be a read error. The chain has TRBV7-8 and TRBJ1-1; D not certain. CDR1 and CDR2 (germline): SGHVS, FQNEAQ. CDR3 length: 13 residues. DNA for the CDR3: TGTGTCAGCAGACGAACAGCGAACACTGAAGCTTTCTTT. It is translated as CVSRRTANTEAFF.

This clonotype was seen ten or more times. This rearrangement joins TRBV4-2 to TRBJ2-5, with D possibly being TRBD2 (6 bases). The CDR3 spans 15 residues. With 0 bases removed from V and 0 bases from J, the gap between germline ends came to 8 bases. CDR1 is LGHNA, CDR2 YNFKEQ, per germline. CDR3 DNA: TGTGCCAGCAGCCAAGATTGGGACTACCAAGAGACCCAGTACTTC. Protein product: CASSQDWDYQETQYF.

This clonotype has a count of ten or more. The CDR3 sequence: CASSQDARQGVPEAFF. In DNA, the CDR3 is TGCGCCAGCAGCCAAGATGCCAGACAGGGGGTTCCTGAAGCTTTCTTT. The rearrangement uses TRBV4-1 and TRBJ1-1, with TRBD1 identical over 9 bases. The CDR3 extends over 16 amino acids. CDR1 and CDR2 from the germline V gene are MGHRA and YSYEKL. Trimming cost V 0 bases and J 6 bases; bases outside gene matches: 8.

As to this clonotype: A much larger clone lies a single base off, so this may be a read error. Since the CDR3 does not end with the conserved phenylalanine or tryptophan, this likely comes from a read error. J is TRBJ2-7 and V is TRBV28; D perhaps matches TRBD2 (6 bases). Trimming stripped 4 bases from V and 2 bases from J, with 18 bases between. The length of the CDR3 is 16 residues. The germline CDR1 and CDR2 sequences are MDHEN and SYDVKM. DNA of the CDR3: TGTGCCAGCAGTTCGGCGGGGCGGGGAAGAACCTACGAGCAGTACCTC. This gives the protein CASSSAGRGRTYEQYL.

The sample holds a few counts of this clonotype. It differs at one base from a far larger clone, so likely a read error. This chain connects TRBV3-1 to TRBJ2-7; 8 bases are a match to TRBD2. V dropped 3 bases and J dropped 9; count of bases not matched to a gene: 7. Germline CDR1 is LGHDT and CDR2 is YNNKEL (reference sequence). This CDR3 has 13 residues. The DNA of the CDR3 is TGTGCCAGCAGCCAGACCTTGACTAGCGTGCAGTACTTC. Translated, it gives CASSQTLTSVQYF.

A note on this clonotype: A read error may be the cause here, since a much bigger clone is one base away. CDR3: CTSRSPAGDGNQPQHF. As DNA, the CDR3 is TGTACCAGCAGATCCCCCGCCGGGGACGGGAATCAGCCCCAGCATTTT. The V and J genes are TRBV28 and TRBJ1-5; tentative D call: TRBD1 (5 bases). CDR3 length: 16 amino acids. Per germline, CDR1 MDHEN and CDR2 SYDVKM.

The table lists this clonotype with a few counts. V gene TRBV21-1 combines with J gene TRBJ2-7; the table calls TRBD1, which could not be checked here. TRBV21-1 is designated a pseudogene. The CDR3 is 14 amino acids. CDR3 sequence reads: CASSNRDRGGEQYF. DNA of the CDR3: TGTGCCAGCAGCAATCGAGACAGGGGTGGAGAGCAGTACTTC.

In regard to this clonotype: This may be a read error, as it is one base from a much larger clone. The chain recombines TRBV7-9 with TRBJ2-3, with D possibly being TRBD2 (7 bases). The germline V gene has CDR1 SEHNR and CDR2 FQNEAQ (reference sequence). The length of the CDR3 is 14 residues. CDR3 sequence (DNA): TGTGCCGGCAGCTTATCCGGGGGGCGGGATACGCAGTATTTT. This gives the protein CAGSLSGGRDTQYF.

At least ten counts were recorded for this clonotype. The rearrangement links TRBV27 to TRBJ1-6; 10 positions match TRBD1. J was trimmed by 7 bases and V by 5 bases; bases with no gene match: 2. This CDR3 spans 14 amino acids. Germline loops: CDR1 MNHEY, CDR2 SMNVEV (reference sequence). The chain's CDR3 is CASSKDRGNSPLHF. DNA of the CDR3: TGTGCCAGCAGTAAGGACAGGGGGAATTCACCCCTCCACTTT.

This clonotype was counted only a few times. The V call is TRBV6-1, the J call TRBJ2-1; TRBD1 matches at 7 bases. Trimming at V came to 7 bases and at J to 0 bases, leaving 6 bases not matched to a gene. The CDR3 is 15 residues long. Germline V CDR1 and CDR2: MNHNS, SASEGT. CDR3 in amino acids: CASTTGQVSYNEQFF. The CDR3 bases are TGTGCCAGCACCACCGGACAGGTCTCCTACAATGAGCAGTTCTTC.

This clonotype occurred a few times. The V call is TRBV6-1, the J call TRBJ2-1, with TRBD2 as a possible D gene (5 bases). Germline CDR1 reads MNHNS; CDR2 reads SASEGT. The CDR3 extends over 14 amino acids. V gave up 3 bases and J gave up 4 bases, with 10 bases separating them. This CDR3 is CASSEAGRYNEQFF. The CDR3 DNA reads TGTGCCAGCAGTGAGGCGGGCAGATACAATGAGCAGTTCTTC.

This clonotype has ten or more counts. The genes are TRBV7-9 and TRBJ2-3; weak D call: TRBD2 (6 bases). The germline V gene has CDR1 SEHNR and CDR2 FQNEAQ (reference sequence). This CDR3 contains 15 residues. Trimming removed 7 bases at V and 0 bases at J, with 14 bases between. Here the CDR3 reads CASTDGGASTDTQYF. The CDR3 nucleotides are TGTGCCAGCACCGATGGCGGGGCGAGCACAGATACGCAGTATTTT.